The present T cell receptor (beta chain) was sequenced within a study of T-cell reconstitution after alpha-beta-depleted transplantation in children. Notes on the study in general: Expanded graft clones, several hundred of them, were reportedly the source of alpha-beta T cells about two months after transplant.

Molecular barcoding with unique molecular identifiers was used for the TCRbeta library. TCRdb independently ran MiXCR on the PCR reads; one entry per CDR3 protein. The sample lists roughly 120,000 distinct CDR3 sequences, 20% to 25% seen once, with approximately 10% in the top ten. On this clonotype: What it binds is not known.

Germline assignment: CDR1 SQVTM and CDR2 ANQGSEA. The CDR3 is 15 amino acids. V lost 4 bases to trimming and J lost 0 bases, with 13 bases between them. The chain joins TRBV29-1 to TRBJ2-1; D gene unclear. The source was PBMCs, mostly from graft donor cells, collected 180 days after TCRalphabeta/CD19-depleted stem cell transplant. This sequence originates from a male patient aged 2-9 years who had a stem cell transplant for chronic granulomatous disease, so the T cells may come from the graft donor. CDR3 in DNA: TGCAGCGTTGGGAAATCGGCGAGCTCCTACAATGAGCAGTTCTTC. This translates into CSVGKSASSYNEQFF.